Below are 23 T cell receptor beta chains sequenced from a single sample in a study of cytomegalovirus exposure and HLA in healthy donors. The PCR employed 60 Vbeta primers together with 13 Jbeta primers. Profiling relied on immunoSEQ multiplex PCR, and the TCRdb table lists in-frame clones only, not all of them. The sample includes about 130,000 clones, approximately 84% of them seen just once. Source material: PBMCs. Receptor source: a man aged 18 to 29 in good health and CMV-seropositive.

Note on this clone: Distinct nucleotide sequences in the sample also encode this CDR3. The CDR3 DNA reads as TGCGCCAGCAGCTTCCGGGGCTACAATGAGCAGTTCTTC. It encodes CASSFRGYNEQFF. This chain connects TRBV5-1 to TRBJ2-1; possible D gene TRBD2, 5 bases. There are 13 residues in the CDR3. Germline V gene lookup returns CDR1 SGHRS and CDR2 YFSETQ. Trimming cost V 2 bases and J 3 bases, with 6 bases left between them. Complete variable domain (other parts from reference TRBV5-1 and TRBJ2-1): KAGVTQTPRYLIKTRGQQVTLSCSPISGHRSVSWYQQTPGQGLQFLFEYFSETQRNKGNFPGRFSGRQFSNSRSEMNVSTLELGDSALYLCASSFRGYNEQFFGPGTRLTVL.

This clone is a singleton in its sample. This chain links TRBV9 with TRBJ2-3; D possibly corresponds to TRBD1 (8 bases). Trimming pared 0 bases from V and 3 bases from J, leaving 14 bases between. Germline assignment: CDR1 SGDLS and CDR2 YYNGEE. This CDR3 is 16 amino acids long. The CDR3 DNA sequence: TGTGCCAGCAGCGTAGGGACAGGGAGGGTTACAGATACGCAGTATTTT. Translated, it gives CASSVGTGRVTDTQYF.

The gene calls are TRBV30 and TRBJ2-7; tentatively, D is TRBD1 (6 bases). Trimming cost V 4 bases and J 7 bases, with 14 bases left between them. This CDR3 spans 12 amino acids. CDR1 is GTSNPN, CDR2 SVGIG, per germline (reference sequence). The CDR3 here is CAWNQGLGEQYF. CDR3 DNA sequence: TGTGCCTGGAATCAGGGGTTGGGAGAGCAGTACTTC.

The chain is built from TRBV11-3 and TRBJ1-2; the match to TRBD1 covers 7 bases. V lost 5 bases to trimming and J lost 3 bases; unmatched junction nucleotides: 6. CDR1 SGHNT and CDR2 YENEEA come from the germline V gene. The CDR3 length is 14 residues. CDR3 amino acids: CASSPGTVYYGYTF. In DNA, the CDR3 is TGTGCCAGCAGCCCCGGGACAGTCTACTATGGCTACACCTTC.

CDR3 nucleotide sequence: TGTGCCAGCAGCAGGGACAGGGGACCCTACGAGCAGTACTTC. It encodes CASSRDRGPYEQYF. The J gene is TRBJ2-7, the V gene TRBV7-2; TRBD1 matches at 10 bases. CDR3 size: 14 residues. V shed 5 bases and J 2 bases; nucleotides not matched to a gene: 3. CDR1 SGHTA and CDR2 FQGNSA come from the germline V gene.

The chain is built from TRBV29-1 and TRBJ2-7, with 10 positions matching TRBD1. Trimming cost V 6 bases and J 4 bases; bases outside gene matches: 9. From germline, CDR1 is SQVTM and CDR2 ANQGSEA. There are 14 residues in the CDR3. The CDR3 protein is CSVIAGTGDYEQYF. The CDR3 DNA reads TGCAGCGTGATAGCCGGGACAGGGGATTACGAGCAGTACTTC.

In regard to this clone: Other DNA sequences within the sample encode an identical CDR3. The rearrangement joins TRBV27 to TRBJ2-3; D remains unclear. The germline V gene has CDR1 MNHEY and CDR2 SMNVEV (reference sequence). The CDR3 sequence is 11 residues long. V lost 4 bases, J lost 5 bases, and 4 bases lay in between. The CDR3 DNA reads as TGTGCCAGCAGTTCCGGAGATACGCAGTATTTT. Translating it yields CASSSGDTQYF.

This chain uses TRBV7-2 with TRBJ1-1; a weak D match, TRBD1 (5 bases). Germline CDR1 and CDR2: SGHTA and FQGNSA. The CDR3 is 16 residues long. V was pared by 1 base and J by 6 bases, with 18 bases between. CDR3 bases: TGTGCCAGCAGCTTAGAGTCAGGGAAGGGCCGTCCTGAAGCTTTCTTT. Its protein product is CASSLESGKGRPEAFF.

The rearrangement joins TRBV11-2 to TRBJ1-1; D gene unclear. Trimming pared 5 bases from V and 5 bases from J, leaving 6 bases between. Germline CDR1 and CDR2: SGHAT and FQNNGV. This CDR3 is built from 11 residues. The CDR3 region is CASSPTTEAFF. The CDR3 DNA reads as TGTGCCAGCAGCCCTACTACTGAAGCTTTCTTT.

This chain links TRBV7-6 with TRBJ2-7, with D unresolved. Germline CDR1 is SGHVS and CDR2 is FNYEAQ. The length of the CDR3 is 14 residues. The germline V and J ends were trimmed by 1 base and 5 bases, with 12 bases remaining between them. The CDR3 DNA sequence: TGTGCCAGCAGCTTAGGGGTCCCGGGTGACGAGCAGTACTTC. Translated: CASSLGVPGDEQYF.

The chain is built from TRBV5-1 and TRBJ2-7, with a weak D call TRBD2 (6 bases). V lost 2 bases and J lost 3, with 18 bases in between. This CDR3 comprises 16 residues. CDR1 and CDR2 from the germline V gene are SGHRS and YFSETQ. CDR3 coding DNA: TGCGCCAGCAGCTTTGGAGGGGAGACAGCCAACTACGAGCAGTACTTC. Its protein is CASSFGGETANYEQYF.

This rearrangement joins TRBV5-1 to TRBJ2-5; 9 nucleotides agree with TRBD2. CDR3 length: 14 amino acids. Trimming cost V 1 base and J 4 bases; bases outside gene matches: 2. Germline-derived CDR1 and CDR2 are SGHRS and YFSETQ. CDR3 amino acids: CASSLRGLAETQYF. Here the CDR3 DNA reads TGCGCCAGCAGCTTGAGGGGACTAGCAGAGACCCAGTACTTC.

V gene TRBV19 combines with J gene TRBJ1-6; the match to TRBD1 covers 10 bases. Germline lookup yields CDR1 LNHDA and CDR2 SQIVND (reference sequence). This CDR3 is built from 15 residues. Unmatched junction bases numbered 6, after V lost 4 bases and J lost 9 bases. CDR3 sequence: CASSRDRGGTSPLHF. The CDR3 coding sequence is TGTGCCAGTAGTAGGGACAGGGGAGGAACTTCACCCCTCCACTTT.

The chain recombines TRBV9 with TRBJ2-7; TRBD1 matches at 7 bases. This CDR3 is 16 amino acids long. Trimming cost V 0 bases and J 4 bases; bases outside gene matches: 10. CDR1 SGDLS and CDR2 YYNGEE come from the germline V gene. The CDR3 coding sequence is TGTGCCAGCAGCGTAGATTTAGGGGGCCAGTTGTACGAGCAGTACTTC. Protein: CASSVDLGGQLYEQYF.

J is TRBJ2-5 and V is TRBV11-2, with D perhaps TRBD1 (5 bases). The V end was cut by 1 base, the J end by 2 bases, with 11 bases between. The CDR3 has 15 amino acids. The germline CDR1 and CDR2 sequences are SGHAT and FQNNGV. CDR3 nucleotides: TGTGCCAGCAGCTTAGCCCCCCGACAGCAAGAGACCCAGTACTTC. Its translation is CASSLAPRQQETQYF.

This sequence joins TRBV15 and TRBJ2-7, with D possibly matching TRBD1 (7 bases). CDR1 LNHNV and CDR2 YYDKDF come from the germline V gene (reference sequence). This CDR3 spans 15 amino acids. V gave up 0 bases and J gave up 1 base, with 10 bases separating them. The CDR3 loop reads CATSRDPGGSYEQYF. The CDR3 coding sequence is TGTGCCACCAGCAGAGATCCAGGGGGGTCCTACGAGCAGTACTTC.

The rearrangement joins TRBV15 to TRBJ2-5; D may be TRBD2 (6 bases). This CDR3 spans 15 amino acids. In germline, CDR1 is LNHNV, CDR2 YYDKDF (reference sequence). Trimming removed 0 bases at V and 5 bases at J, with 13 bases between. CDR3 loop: CATSRDRESRETQYF. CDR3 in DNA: TGTGCCACCAGCAGAGATCGGGAGTCTAGGGAGACCCAGTACTTC.

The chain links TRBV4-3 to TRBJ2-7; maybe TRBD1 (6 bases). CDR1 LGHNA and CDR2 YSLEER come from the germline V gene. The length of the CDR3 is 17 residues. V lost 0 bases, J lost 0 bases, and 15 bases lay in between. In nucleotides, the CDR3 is TGCGCCAGCAGCCAAGAGGCTAGGACAGAGAGCTCCTACGAGCAGTACTTC. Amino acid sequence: CASSQEARTESSYEQYF.

The CDR3: CASSIFQGAGELFF. The CDR3 region has the DNA TGTGCCAGCAGTATATTCCAGGGTGCCGGGGAGCTGTTTTTT. The V call is TRBV7-2, the J call TRBJ2-2, with a weak D call TRBD1 (5 bases). The germline CDR1 and CDR2 sequences are SGHTA and FQGNSA. V lost 6 bases, J lost 6 bases, and 14 bases lay in between. This CDR3 contains 14 residues.

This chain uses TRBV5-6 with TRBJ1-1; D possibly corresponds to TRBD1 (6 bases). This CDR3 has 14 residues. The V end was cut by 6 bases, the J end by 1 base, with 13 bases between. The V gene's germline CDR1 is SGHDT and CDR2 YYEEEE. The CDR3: CASISGGSNTEAFF. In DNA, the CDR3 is TGTGCCAGCATCTCGGGGGGCTCGAACACTGAAGCTTTCTTT.

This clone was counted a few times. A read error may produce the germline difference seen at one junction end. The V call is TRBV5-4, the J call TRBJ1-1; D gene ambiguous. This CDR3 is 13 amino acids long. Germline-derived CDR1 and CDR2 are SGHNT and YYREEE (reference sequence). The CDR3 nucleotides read TGTGCCAGCAGCTCCCTCAGGAACTCTGAAGCTTTCTTT. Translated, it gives CASSSLRNSEAFF. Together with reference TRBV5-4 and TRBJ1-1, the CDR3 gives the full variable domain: ETGVTQSPTHLIKTRGQQVTLRCSSQSGHNTVSWYQQALGQGPQFIFQYYREEENGRGNFPPRFSGLQFPNYSSELNVNALELDDSALYLCASSSLRNSEAFFGQGTRLTVV.

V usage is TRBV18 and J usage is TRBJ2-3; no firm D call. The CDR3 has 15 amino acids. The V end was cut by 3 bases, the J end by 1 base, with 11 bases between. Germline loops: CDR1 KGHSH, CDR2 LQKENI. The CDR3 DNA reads TGTGCCAGCTCACCGTCTGTTTCGGGCACAGATACGCAGTATTTT. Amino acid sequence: CASSPSVSGTDTQYF.

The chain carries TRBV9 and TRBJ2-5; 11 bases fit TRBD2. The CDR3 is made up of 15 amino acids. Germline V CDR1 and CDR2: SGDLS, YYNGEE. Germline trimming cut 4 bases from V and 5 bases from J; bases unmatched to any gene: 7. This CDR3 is CASSLSGRAGETQYF. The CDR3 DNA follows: TGTGCCAGCAGCCTTAGCGGGAGGGCCGGGGAGACCCAGTACTTC. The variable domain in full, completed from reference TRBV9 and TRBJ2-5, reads DSGVTQTPKHLITATGQRVTLRCSPRSGDLSVYWYQQSLDQGLQFLIQYYNGEERAKGNILERFSAQQFPDLHSELNLSSLELGDSALYFCASSLSGRAGETQYFGPGTRLLVL.